Below are 14 T cell receptor beta chains sequenced from a single sample in a study of blood T cell repertoires in COVID-19. Assay: immunoSEQ multiplex PCR; the TCRdb copy retains only in-frame clones and omits some. Of approximately 80,000 clones in the sample, 86% were seen once. Input material: peripheral blood. Receptor source: a man aged 45-65 years with active COVID-19.

This clone was seen more than once but under ten times. The rearrangement joins TRBV7-2 to TRBJ2-1; TRBD1 is a possible D gene (6 bases). Germline V lookup: CDR1 SGHTA, CDR2 FQGNSA. V was shortened by 1 base and J by 8 bases, with 12 bases between the two germline ends. This CDR3 is built from 14 residues. The CDR3: CASSLVLGGDEQFF. CDR3 DNA sequence: TGTGCCAGCAGCTTAGTATTAGGGGGTGATGAGCAGTTCTTC.

The chain employs TRBV5-1 and TRBJ2-7, with TRBD1 matching over 8 bases. With 6 bases clipped from V and 5 bases from J, the junction kept 13 bases outside the gene matches. Germline-derived CDR1 and CDR2 are SGHRS and YFSETQ. The length of the CDR3 is 15 residues. CDR3 protein: CASINWGRTGNEQYF. The CDR3 DNA sequence: TGCGCCAGCATCAATTGGGGCCGGACAGGGAACGAGCAGTACTTC.

This clone was recorded once. V and J are TRBV5-5 and TRBJ2-7; 10 positions agree with TRBD1. Germline V gene lookup returns CDR1 SGHKS and CDR2 YYEKEE (reference sequence). This CDR3 comprises 15 residues. With 3 bases clipped from V and 2 bases from J, the junction kept 5 bases outside the gene matches. CDR3 protein: CASSSPGTGAYEQYF. The CDR3 DNA follows: TGTGCCAGCAGCTCCCCCGGGACAGGGGCCTACGAGCAGTACTTC.

The rearrangement joins TRBV14 to TRBJ2-1; TRBD2 aligns across 11 bases. After removal of 2 bases from V and 10 bases from J, the junction contained 7 bases not matched to a gene. Germline loops: CDR1 SGHDN, CDR2 FVKESK. The CDR3 totals 15 residues. This CDR3 reads CASSQLSGGVNEQFF. The CDR3 DNA is TGTGCCAGCAGCCAACTTAGCGGGGGGGTTAACGAGCAGTTCTTC.

The J gene is TRBJ2-7, the V gene TRBV6-5, with D perhaps TRBD1 (6 bases). Between the trimmed V and J ends, which lost 6 bases and 7 bases, there was a span of 16 bases. This CDR3 has 13 amino acids. CDR1 is MNHEY, CDR2 SVGAGI, per germline. This CDR3 reads CASRTGQGLEQYF. The CDR3 DNA reads TGTGCCAGCAGAACGGGACAAGGACTGGAGCAGTACTTC.

The chain couples TRBV2 to TRBJ2-3; TRBD2 aligns across 12 bases. The germline CDR1 and CDR2 sequences are SNHLY and FYNNEI. The CDR3 consists of 16 residues. J was trimmed by 5 bases and V by 6 bases; bases with no gene match: 9. This chain's CDR3 is CASRATSGSREDTQYF. CDR3 DNA: TGTGCCAGCAGAGCGACTAGCGGGAGTCGGGAAGATACGCAGTATTTT.

This clone has only one observation. Germline and junction disagree at one end, which may indicate a read error. The rearrangement links TRBV7-7 to TRBJ2-5; possible D gene TRBD2, 6 bases. CDR1 SSHAT and CDR2 FNYEAQ come from the germline V gene (reference sequence). CDR3 length equals 14 residues. The CDR3 DNA reads as TGTGCTAGCAGCTTAAACCCTGGGAGGGAGACCCAGTACTTC. This sequence encodes CASSLNPGRETQYF.

There are a few counts of this clone. V is TRBV7-3 and J is TRBJ1-5; D might be TRBD1 (6 bases). Germline V CDR1 and CDR2: SGHTA, FQGTGA. Between the trimmed V and J ends, which lost 1 base and 5 bases, there was a span of 12 bases. The CDR3 runs to 15 residues. The CDR3 sequence: CASSLMGGRDQPQHF. The CDR3 DNA is TGTGCCAGCAGCTTAATGGGGGGGCGAGATCAGCCCCAGCATTTT. Full variable domain (remainder filled in from reference TRBV7-3 and TRBJ1-5): GAGVSQTPSNKVTEKGKYVELRCDPISGHTALYWYRQSLGQGPEFLIYFQGTGAADDSGLPNDRFFAVRPEGSVSTLKIQRTERGDSAVYLCASSLMGGRDQPQHFGDGTRLSIL.

This clone has just a few counts. The chain uses TRBV2 and TRBJ1-4, with TRBD1 as a possible D gene (6 bases). The CDR3 loop spans 15 amino acids. Germline V gene data show CDR1 as SNHLY and CDR2 as FYNNEI. Between the trimmed V and J ends, which lost 6 bases and 8 bases, there was a span of 19 bases. CDR3 nucleotide sequence: TGTGCCAGCAGGATAACAGGGTCCCGGAGGGAAAAACTGTTTTTT. It translates to CASRITGSRREKLFF.

The chain joins TRBV30 to TRBJ2-3, with TRBD2 as a possible D gene (6 bases). Germline assignment: CDR1 GTSNPN and CDR2 SVGIG (reference sequence). The CDR3 runs to 13 residues. V was cut by 1 base and J by 5 bases, with 10 bases left in between. Here the CDR3 DNA reads TGTGCCTGGAGTGGGGGGGTTGAAGATACGCAGTATTTT. It is translated as CAWSGGVEDTQYF.

The chain couples TRBV29-1 to TRBJ2-6, with D unresolved. Between the trimmed V and J ends, which lost 6 bases and 0 bases, there was a span of 12 bases. CDR3 length: 15 residues. Germline V CDR1 and CDR2: SQVTM, ANQGSEA. CDR3 residues: CSVTTADSGANVLTF. The CDR3 DNA follows: TGCAGCGTAACGACTGCCGACTCTGGGGCCAACGTCCTGACTTTC.

The CDR3: CASSYVGAANTGELFF. The CDR3 bases are TGTGCCAGCAGTTACGTAGGGGCAGCGAACACCGGGGAGCTGTTTTTT. This sequence joins TRBV6-6 and TRBJ2-2, with D possibly TRBD1 on 5 matching bases. CDR1 and CDR2 (germline): MNHNY, SVGAGI (reference sequence). The CDR3 runs 16 residues. Trimming pared 2 bases from V and 0 bases from J, leaving 10 bases between.

The chain couples TRBV14 to TRBJ2-1; TRBD2 aligns across 11 bases. The CDR3 has 16 amino acids. Germline loops: CDR1 SGHDN, CDR2 FVKESK. V trimming: 4 bases; J trimming: 7 bases; junction bases outside the gene matches: 9. Written as DNA, the CDR3 is TGTGCCAGCAGCCTTCTCACTAGCGGGAGCGGGAATGAGCAGTTCTTC. The encoded protein is CASSLLTSGSGNEQFF.

The sample holds a few counts of this clone. V usage is TRBV2 and J usage is TRBJ1-5; the D gene is possibly TRBD1 (6 bases). Germline CDR1 reads SNHLY; CDR2 reads FYNNEI. V lost 5 bases and J lost 6, with 17 bases in between. This CDR3 has 15 amino acids. In nucleotides, the CDR3 is TGTGCCAGCAGTTTTAATTCAAACAGGGTTCAGCCCCAGCATTTT. Its protein product is CASSFNSNRVQPQHF.